Frequency places the clone carrying this TCR beta chain as medium-sized. The read gets to within 3 residues of the CDR3 end, and the germline J gene fills in the rest. Profiling relied on immunoSEQ multiplex PCR, and the TCRdb table lists in-frame clones only, not all of them. The sample's table shows about 20,000 clones. These data belong to a study of T cells in women clearing cervical HPV infection. In the study overall: Controls were women whose single incident HPV16 infection cleared within 12 months without precancer or cancer.

Germline values: CDR1 SNHLY, CDR2 FYNNEI. The CDR3 runs to 11 residues. The V call is TRBV2, the J call TRBJ2-4; 7 bases are shared with TRBD1. Input material: blood buffy coat. This receptor was taken from a woman between 18 and 75 years old with a cervical HPV16 infection that either progressed to CIN3+ or cleared (not recorded which). The CDR3 is CASTRGSFQYF. The part of the CDR3 DNA that was read is TGTGCCAGCACCAGGGGGTCATTT.